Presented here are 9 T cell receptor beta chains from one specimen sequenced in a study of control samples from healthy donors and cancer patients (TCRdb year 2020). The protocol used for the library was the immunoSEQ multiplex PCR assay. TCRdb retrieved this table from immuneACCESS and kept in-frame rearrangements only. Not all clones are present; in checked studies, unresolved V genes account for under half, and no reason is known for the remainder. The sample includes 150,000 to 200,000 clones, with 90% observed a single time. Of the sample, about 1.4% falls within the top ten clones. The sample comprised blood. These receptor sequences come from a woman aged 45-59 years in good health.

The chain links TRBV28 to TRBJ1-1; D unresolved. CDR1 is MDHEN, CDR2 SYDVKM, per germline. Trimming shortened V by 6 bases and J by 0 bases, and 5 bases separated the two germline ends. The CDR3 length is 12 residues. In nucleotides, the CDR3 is TGTGCCAGCAGACCAATGAACACTGAAGCTTTCTTT. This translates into CASRPMNTEAFF.

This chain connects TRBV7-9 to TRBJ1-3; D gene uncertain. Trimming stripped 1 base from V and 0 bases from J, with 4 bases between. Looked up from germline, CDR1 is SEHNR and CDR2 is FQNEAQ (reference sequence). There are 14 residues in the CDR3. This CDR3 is CASSLGNSGNTIYF. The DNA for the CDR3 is TGTGCCAGCAGCTTAGGAAACTCTGGAAACACCATATATTTT.

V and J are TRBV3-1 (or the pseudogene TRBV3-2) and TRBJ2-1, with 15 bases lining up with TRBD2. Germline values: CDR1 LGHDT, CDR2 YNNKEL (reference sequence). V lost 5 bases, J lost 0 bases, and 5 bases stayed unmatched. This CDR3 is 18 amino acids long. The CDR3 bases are TGTGCCAGCAGCTGGGGACTAGCGGGGGGATACTCCTACAATGAGCAGTTCTTC. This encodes CASSWGLAGGYSYNEQFF.

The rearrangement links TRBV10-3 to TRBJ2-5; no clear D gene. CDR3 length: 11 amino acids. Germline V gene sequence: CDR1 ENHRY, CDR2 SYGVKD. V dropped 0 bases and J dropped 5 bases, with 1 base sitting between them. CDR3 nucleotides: TGTGCCATCAGTGAGTCGGAGACCCAGTACTTC. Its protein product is CAISESETQYF.

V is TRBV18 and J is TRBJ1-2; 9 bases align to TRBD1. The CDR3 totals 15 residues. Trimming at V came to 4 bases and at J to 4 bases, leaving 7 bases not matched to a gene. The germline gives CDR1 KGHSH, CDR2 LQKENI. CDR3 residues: CASSLEGTGSYGYTF. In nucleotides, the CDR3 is TGTGCCAGCTCACTAGAGGGGACAGGGTCCTATGGCTACACCTTC.

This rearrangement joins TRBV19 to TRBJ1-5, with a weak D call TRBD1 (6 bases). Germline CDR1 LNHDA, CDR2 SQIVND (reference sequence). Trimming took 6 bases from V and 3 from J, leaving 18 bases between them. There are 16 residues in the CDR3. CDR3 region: CASRHRVEVANQPQHF. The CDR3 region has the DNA TGTGCCAGTAGACACAGGGTAGAGGTAGCCAATCAGCCCCAGCATTTT.

CDR3 amino acids: CASSSGGGMGGNQPQHF. The CDR3 nucleotides are TGTGCCAGCAGTTCGGGGGGTGGGATGGGCGGCAATCAGCCCCAGCATTTT. The V gene is TRBV6-2 or TRBV6-3, the J gene TRBJ1-5, with D perhaps matching TRBD1 (5 bases). The CDR3 spans 17 residues. V lost 4 bases and J 2 bases, leaving 18 bases between the germline ends. Germline V CDR1 and CDR2: MNHEY, SVGEGT.

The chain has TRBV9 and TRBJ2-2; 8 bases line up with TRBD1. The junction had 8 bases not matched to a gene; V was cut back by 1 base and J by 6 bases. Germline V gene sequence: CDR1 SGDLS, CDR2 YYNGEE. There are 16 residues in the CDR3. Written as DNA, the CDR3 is TGTGCCAGCAGCGTAAAGGTTTCAGGGGGCGCCGGGGAGCTGTTTTTT. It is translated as CASSVKVSGGAGELFF.

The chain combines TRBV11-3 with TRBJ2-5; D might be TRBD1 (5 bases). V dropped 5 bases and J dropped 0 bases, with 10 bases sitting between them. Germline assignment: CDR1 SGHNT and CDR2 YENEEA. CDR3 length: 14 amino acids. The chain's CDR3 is CASSPGYYQETQYF. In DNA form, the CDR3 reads TGTGCCAGCAGCCCAGGGTATTACCAAGAGACCCAGTACTTC. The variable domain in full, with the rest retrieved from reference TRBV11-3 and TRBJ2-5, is EAGVVQSPRYKIIEKKQPVAFWCNPISGHNTLYWYLQNLGQGPELLIRYENEEAVDDSQLPKDRFSAERLKGVDSTLKIQPAELGDSAVYLCASSPGYYQETQYFGPGTRLLVL.